These T cell receptor beta chains were read from a single sample in a study of Ad26.COV2.S vaccination and SARS-CoV-2 variants. The assay was immunoSEQ multiplex PCR, and TCRdb's table has in-frame clones only and misses some. The table shows 440,000 or so clones, with 89% occurring only once. Source: peripheral blood, taken in a trial of Ad26.COV2.S vaccine versus placebo. These receptor sequences come from a person between 18 and 65 years old who received the Ad26.COV2.S COVID-19 vaccine or a placebo. Both conserved end residues are part of each CDR3. The D gene is left open where the match is weak. Size is stated for part of the rows, as once, few or many counts, or as a class when the clone is expanded.

J | V | D | size | CDR3 | DNA
TRBJ2-6 | TRBV7-8 | TRBD2 | . | CASSFWREGSGANVLTF | TGTGCCAGCAGCTTCTGGCGGGAGGGCTCTGGGGCCAACGTCCTGACTTTC
TRBJ2-3 | TRBV6-1 | TRBD2 | . | CASSEAWSSGSTDTQYF | TGTGCCAGCAGTGAAGCGTGGTCTAGCGGAAGCACAGATACGCAGTATTTT
TRBJ2-7 | TRBV27 | TRBD1 | . | CASCSLGGQGSYEQYF | TGTGCCAGCTGCTCTCTCGGGGGACAGGGCTCCTACGAGCAGTACTTC
TRBJ2-3 | TRBV3-1/TRBV3-2 | TRBD1 | once | CASRPLRGQGGADTQYF | TGTGCCAGCAGGCCGTTAAGAGGACAGGGGGGGGCAGATACGCAGTATTTT
TRBJ1-5 | TRBV19 | . | . | CASSIWGSNQPQHF | TGTGCCAGTAGTATCTGGGGTAGCAATCAGCCCCAGCATTTT
TRBJ2-2 | TRBV19 | TRBD1 | . | CASGDRGFAGELFF | TGTGCCAGTGGAGACAGGGGGTTTGCCGGGGAGCTGTTTTTT
TRBJ1-2 | TRBV6-6 | . | . | CASLKEGNYGYTF | TGTGCCAGCCTCAAAGAGGGGAACTATGGCTACACCTTC
TRBJ2-2 | TRBV2 | . | . | CASRRQSGLNTGELFF | TGTGCCAGCAGGAGGCAATCGGGGCTGAACACCGGGGAGCTGTTTTTT
TRBJ1-1 | TRBV12-3/TRBV12-4 | . | . | CASTGGSEAFF | TGTGCCAGCACGGGAGGGAGTGAAGCTTTCTTT
TRBJ1-1 | TRBV2 | . | once | CASSEGTETEAFF | TGTGCCAGCAGTGAAGGGACAGAAACTGAAGCTTTCTTT
TRBJ1-3 | TRBV18 | . | . | CASSPRLAPDTIYF | TGTGCCAGCTCACCCAGGTTAGCCCCAGACACCATATATTTT
TRBJ2-2 | TRBV4-1 | TRBD1 | . | CASSQNRGHTGELFF | TGCGCCAGCAGCCAAAACAGGGGGCACACCGGGGAGCTGTTTTTT
TRBJ1-3 | TRBV29-1 | . | . | CSVVGLGLNTIYF | TGCAGCGTTGTCGGCCTGGGTTTGAACACCATATATTTT
TRBJ1-2 | TRBV29-1 | TRBD1 | . | CSINRGYLDGYTF | TGCAGCATAAACAGGGGGTACCTCGATGGCTACACCTTC
TRBJ2-3 | TRBV11-1 | . | . | CASSSPVKDGTDTQYF | TGTGCCAGCAGCTCCCCCGTGAAGGATGGTACAGATACGCAGTATTTT
TRBJ1-1 | TRBV6-6 | . | . | CAGMGQGNTEAFF | TGTGCCGGTATGGGGCAGGGGAACACTGAAGCTTTCTTT
TRBJ2-5 | TRBV11-2 | . | . | CASSLGGKETQYF | TGTGCCAGCAGCTTAGGTGGTAAAGAGACCCAGTACTTC
TRBJ1-1 | TRBV19 | . | . | CASSGQMNTEAFF | TGTGCCAGTTCTGGCCAGATGAACACTGAAGCTTTCTTT
TRBJ1-5 | TRBV7-9 | . | few | CASSRDSYSNQPQHF | TGTGCCAGCAGCCGCGACAGCTATAGCAATCAGCCCCAGCATTTT
TRBJ1-1 | TRBV27 | . | . | CASRLRGVYTEAFF | TGTGCCAGCAGACTAAGGGGGGTCTACACTGAAGCTTTCTTT
TRBJ1-3 | TRBV4-1 | . | . | CASSQGRGYSGNTIYF | TGCGCCAGCAGCCAAGGCCGGGGGTACTCTGGAAACACCATATATTTT
TRBJ1-6 | TRBV5-6 | TRBD1 | . | CASNVQGLNSPLHF | TGTGCCAGCAACGTACAGGGGCTTAATTCACCCCTCCACTTT
TRBJ2-7 | TRBV5-6 | TRBD1 | . | CASSLLRGTASYEQYF | TGTGCCAGCAGCTTGTTACGAGGGACAGCCTCCTACGAGCAGTACTTC
TRBJ2-2 | TRBV19 | TRBD1 | . | CARKSGTGDTGELFF | TGTGCCAGAAAATCCGGGACAGGGGACACCGGGGAGCTGTTTTTT
TRBJ2-5 | TRBV7-9 | . | . | CASSVMETQYF | TGTGCCAGCAGCGTAATGGAGACCCAGTACTTC
TRBJ1-5 | TRBV28 | . | once | CASNAPRGRNPQHF | TGTGCCAGCAACGCCCCCAGGGGTCGAAATCCCCAGCATTTT